Reported below is one T cell receptor (beta chain). Assay: immunoSEQ multiplex PCR; the TCRdb copy retains only in-frame clones and omits some. The sample has 250,000 to 350,000 clones, 70% to 90% seen once. These data belong to a study of blood T cell repertoires in COVID-19. The ends lost 5 bases at V and 10 bases at J; junction bases unmatched: 9. CDR1 is MNHEY, CDR2 SVGAGI, per germline. The CDR3 has 14 residues. The TCR originated in a woman aged 60-75 years with acute or convalescent COVID-19. Sequencing used peripheral blood. This rearrangement joins TRBV6-5 to TRBJ1-1, with 11 nucleotides matching TRBD1. CDR3 amino acids: CASSLDGQGASAFF. CDR3 nucleotides: TGTGCCAGCAGTCTAGATGGACAGGGGGCCTCAGCTTTCTTT.